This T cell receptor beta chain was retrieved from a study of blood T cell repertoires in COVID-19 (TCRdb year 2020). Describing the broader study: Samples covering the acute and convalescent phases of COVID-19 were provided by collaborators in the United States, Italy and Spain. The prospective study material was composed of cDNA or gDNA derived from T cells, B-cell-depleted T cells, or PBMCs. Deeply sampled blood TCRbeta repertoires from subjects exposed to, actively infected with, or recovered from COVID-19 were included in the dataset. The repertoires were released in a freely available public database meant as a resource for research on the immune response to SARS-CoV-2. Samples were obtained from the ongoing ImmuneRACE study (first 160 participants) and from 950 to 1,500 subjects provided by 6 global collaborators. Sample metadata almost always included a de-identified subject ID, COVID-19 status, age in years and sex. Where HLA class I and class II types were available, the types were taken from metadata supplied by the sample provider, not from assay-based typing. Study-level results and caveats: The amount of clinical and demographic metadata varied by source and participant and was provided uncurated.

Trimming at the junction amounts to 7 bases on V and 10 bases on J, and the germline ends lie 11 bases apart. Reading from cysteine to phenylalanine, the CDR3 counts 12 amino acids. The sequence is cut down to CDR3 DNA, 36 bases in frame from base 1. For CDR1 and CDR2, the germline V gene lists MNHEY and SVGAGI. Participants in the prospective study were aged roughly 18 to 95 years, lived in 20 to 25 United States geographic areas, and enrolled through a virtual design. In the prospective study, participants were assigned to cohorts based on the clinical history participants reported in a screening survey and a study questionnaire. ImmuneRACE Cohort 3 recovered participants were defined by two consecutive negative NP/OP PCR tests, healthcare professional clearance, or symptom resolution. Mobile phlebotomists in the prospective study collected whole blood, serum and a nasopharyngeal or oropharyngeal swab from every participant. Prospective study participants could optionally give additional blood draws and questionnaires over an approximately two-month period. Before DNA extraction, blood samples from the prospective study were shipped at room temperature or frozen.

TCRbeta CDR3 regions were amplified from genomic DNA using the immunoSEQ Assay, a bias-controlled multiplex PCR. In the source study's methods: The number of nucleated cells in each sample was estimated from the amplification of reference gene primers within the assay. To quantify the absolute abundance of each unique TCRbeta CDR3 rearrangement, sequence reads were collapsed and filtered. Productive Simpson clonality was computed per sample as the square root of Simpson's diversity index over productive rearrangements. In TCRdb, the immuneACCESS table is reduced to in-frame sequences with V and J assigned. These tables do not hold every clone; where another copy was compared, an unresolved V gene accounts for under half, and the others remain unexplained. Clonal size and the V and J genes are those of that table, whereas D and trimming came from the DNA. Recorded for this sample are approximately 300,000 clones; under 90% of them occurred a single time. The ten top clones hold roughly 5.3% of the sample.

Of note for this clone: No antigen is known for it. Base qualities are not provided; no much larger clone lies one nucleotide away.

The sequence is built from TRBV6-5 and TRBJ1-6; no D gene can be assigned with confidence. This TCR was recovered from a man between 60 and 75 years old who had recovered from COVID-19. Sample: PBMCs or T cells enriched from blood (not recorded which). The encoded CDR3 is CASNHGGSPLHF. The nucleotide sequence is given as TGTGCCAGCAACCACGGCGGGTCACCCCTCCACTTT.